This T cell receptor beta chain was profiled in a study of T cell changes during pregnancy in multiple sclerosis. Here immunoSEQ multiplex PCR was the method, and the copy in TCRdb shows in-frame clones only, minus some. Here the sample spans approximately 120,000 clones, around 95% being singletons. Sequencing was performed on peripheral blood, taken after pregnancy. This clonotype was obtained from a female donor with multiple sclerosis, enrolled in a pregnancy study.

The CDR3 DNA sequence: TGCGCCAGCAGTCAATCCTGCAAACTCGGGGCCAACGTCCTGACTTTC. Its protein is CASSQSCKLGANVLTF. J is TRBJ2-6 and V is TRBV23-1; no reliable D call. TRBV23-1 is given ORF status, its function remaining uncertain. The V and J ends lost 0 bases and 4 bases respectively, with 10 bases between them. The CDR3 length is 16 residues.